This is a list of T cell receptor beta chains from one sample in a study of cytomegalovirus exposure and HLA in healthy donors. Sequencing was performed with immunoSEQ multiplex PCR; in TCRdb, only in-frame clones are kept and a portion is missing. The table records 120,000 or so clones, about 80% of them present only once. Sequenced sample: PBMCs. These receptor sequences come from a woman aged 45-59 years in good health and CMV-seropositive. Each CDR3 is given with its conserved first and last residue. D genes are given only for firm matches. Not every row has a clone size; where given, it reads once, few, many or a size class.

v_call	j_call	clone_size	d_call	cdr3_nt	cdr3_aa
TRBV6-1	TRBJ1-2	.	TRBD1	TGTGCCAGCAGCATCGACAGGGGGGACTATGGCTACACCTTC	CASSIDRGDYGYTF
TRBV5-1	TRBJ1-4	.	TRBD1	TGCGCCAGCAGCTTGGAGGGGCACAGGGGAAATGAAAAACTGTTTTTT	CASSLEGHRGNEKLFF
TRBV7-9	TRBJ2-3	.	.	TGTGCCAGCAGCTTAGGAGCAGGCAACACAGATACGCAGTATTTT	CASSLGAGNTDTQYF
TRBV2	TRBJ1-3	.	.	TGTGCCAGCGCGGCCTCCTCTGGAAACACCATATATTTT	CASAASSGNTIYF
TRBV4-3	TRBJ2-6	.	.	TGCGCCAGCAGCCAAGATTGGTTAAGCCCCTCTGGGGCCAACGTCCTGACTTTC	CASSQDWLSPSGANVLTF
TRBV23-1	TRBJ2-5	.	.	TGCGCCAGCAGTCAATGTGAGGTTTGGGGACATCGAGGTCGTGAGACCCAGTACTTC	CASSQCEVWGHRGRETQYF
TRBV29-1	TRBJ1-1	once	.	TGCAGCGTTTTGGTTACCGGGAGGGTTACTGAAGCTTTCTTT	CSVLVTGRVTEAFF
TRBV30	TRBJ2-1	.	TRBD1	TGTGCCTGGAGGTACAGGGGGCACAATGAGCAGTTCTTC	CAWRYRGHNEQFF
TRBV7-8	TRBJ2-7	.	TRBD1	TGTGCCAGCAGCTTACAGACAGGGTACTACGAGCAGTACTTC	CASSLQTGYYEQYF
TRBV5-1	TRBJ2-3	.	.	TGCGCCAGCAGCTTGGTTGCTACCACAGATACGCAGTATTTT	CASSLVATTDTQYF
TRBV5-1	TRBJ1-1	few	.	TGCGCCAGCAGCTTGGCCGGGGGGGCCGGCACTGAAGCTTTCTTT	CASSLAGGAGTEAFF
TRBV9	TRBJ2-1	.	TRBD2	TGTGCCAGCAACCCACTCTCTAGCGGGACCCTTTGGGAGCAGTTCTTC	CASNPLSSGTLWEQFF
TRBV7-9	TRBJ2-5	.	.	TGTGCCAGCAGCTTAGGATCGTCGGAGAGGGCCCAGTACTTC	CASSLGSSERAQYF
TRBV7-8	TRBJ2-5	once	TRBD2	TGTGCCAGCAGCTTAGGGACTGGGCTAGCGGGAGTAGAGACCCAGTACTTC	CASSLGTGLAGVETQYF
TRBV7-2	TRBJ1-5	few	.	TGTGCCAGCAGCCAGCAGGGGAAGCCCCAGCATTTT	CASSQQGKPQHF
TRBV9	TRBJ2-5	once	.	TGTGCCAGCAGCGTAGGAGGGGGGGCCGGTGAGACCCAGTACTTC	CASSVGGGAGETQYF
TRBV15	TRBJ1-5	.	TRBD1	TGTGCCACCAGCAGAGGACAGGGGATGGGTCAGCCCCAGCATTTT	CATSRGQGMGQPQHF
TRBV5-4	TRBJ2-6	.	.	TGTGCCAGCAGCCCCGGGCCAGGGGCAAGTTCTGGGGCCAACGTCCTGACTTTC	CASSPGPGASSGANVLTF
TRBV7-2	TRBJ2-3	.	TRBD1	TGTGCCAGCAGCCAGGGACAGGGCACAGATACGCAGTATTTT	CASSQGQGTDTQYF
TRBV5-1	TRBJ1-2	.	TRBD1	TGCGCCAGCAGCTTGTTTTCGACAGGGAAGAATGGCTACACCTTC	CASSLFSTGKNGYTF
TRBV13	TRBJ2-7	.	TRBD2	TGTGCCAGCAGTATAGCGGGAGGCCAATCCTACGAGCAGTACTTC	CASSIAGGQSYEQYF
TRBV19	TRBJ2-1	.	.	TGTGCCAGTAGTATCGGGAAAGGGCGGGACAATGAGCAGTTCTTC	CASSIGKGRDNEQFF
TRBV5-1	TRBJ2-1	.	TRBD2	TGCGCCAGCAGCAATCGAGCGGGGGCGGGCAATGAGCAGTTCTTC	CASSNRAGAGNEQFF
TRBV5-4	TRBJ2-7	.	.	TGTGCCAGCAGCTTGGCCGGGGTGAGAAGGGAGCAGTACTTC	CASSLAGVRREQYF
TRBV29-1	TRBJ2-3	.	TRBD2	TGCAGCGTTGTCCCTTCCGGGGGGGCAACAGATACGCAGTATTTT	CSVVPSGGATDTQYF
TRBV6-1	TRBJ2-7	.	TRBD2	TGTGCCAGCAGCGGACTAGGCGAGCAGTACTTC	CASSGLGEQYF
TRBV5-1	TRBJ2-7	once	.	TGCGCCAGCAGCCTCAGGGGCCCCGAGCAGTACTTC	CASSLRGPEQYF
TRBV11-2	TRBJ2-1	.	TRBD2	TGTGCCAGCAGCTTAGACTGGCGGGAGGATTTCAATGAGCAGTTCTTC	CASSLDWREDFNEQFF
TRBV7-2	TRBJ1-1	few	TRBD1	TGTGCCAGCAGCTCCGATCCGGACAGGGGAAGAGGAACTGAAGCTTTCTTT	CASSSDPDRGRGTEAFF
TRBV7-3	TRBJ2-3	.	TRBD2	TGTGCCAGCAGTACGACTAGCGGGGATCCCCATACGCAGTATTTT	CASSTTSGDPHTQYF
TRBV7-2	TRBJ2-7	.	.	TGTGCCAGCAGCCTGAATCTAGCCTCCGAGCAGTACTTC	CASSLNLASEQYF
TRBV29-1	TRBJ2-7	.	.	TGCAGCGCGATGCCGGGACCAGGGGCCTACGAGCAGTACTTC	CSAMPGPGAYEQYF
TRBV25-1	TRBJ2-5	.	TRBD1	TGTGCCAGCAGTAGGGACAGGAGCCAAGAGACCCAGTACTTC	CASSRDRSQETQYF
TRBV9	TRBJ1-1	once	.	TGTGCCAGCAGCGTTCAGGGTGTCACTGAAGCTTTCTTT	CASSVQGVTEAFF
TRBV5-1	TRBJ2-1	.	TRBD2	TGCGCCAGCAGCTTACAACTAGCGCTGGGGGGTGAGCAGTTCTTC	CASSLQLALGGEQFF
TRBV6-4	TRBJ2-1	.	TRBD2	TGTGCCAGCAGTGCGGGAGGGCCGGGAGATGAGCAGTTCTTC	CASSAGGPGDEQFF
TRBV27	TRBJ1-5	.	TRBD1	TGTGCCAGCAGTGGACAGGGGGCTCAGCCCCAGCATTTT	CASSGQGAQPQHF
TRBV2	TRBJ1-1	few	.	TGTGCCAGCAGTGATCCCGTAGGGGACACTGAAGCTTTCTTT	CASSDPVGDTEAFF
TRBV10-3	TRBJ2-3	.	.	TGTGCCATCAGTGAGTTACTCGATACGCAGTATTTT	CAISELLDTQYF
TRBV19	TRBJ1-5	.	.	TGTGCCAGTAGTATACGGGAGGATCAGCCCCAGCATTTT	CASSIREDQPQHF